This TCR beta chain is drawn from a study of blood T cell repertoires in COVID-19. Study-wide context: The samples span acute and convalescent COVID-19 from the United States, Italy and Spain. The analysed material was cDNA or gDNA that came from T cells, B-cell-depleted T cells, or PBMCs.

The trim removed 5 bases at V and 7 bases at J, leaving 3 bases unmatched. Per germline, CDR1 MDHEN and CDR2 SYDVKM. The CDR3 sequence is 13 residues long. Those who participated ranged in age from roughly 18 to 89 years and resided in under 25 US areas. Source study methods: Reference gene primer amplification in the assay estimated nucleated cell counts. Here immunoSEQ multiplex PCR was the method, and the copy in TCRdb shows in-frame clones only, minus some. V and J calls and clone size are given by that table; D and trimming were obtained from the DNA. This sample has 200,000 or so clones, with 89% found just once.

Sequencing input: PBMCs or T cells enriched from blood (not recorded which). This clonotype was obtained from a woman between 40 and 50 years old with acute COVID-19. This chain joins TRBV28 and TRBJ1-4; TRBD1 matches 8 bases. The CDR3 protein is CASSDRGGEKLFF. In DNA, the CDR3 is TGTGCCAGCAGTGACAGGGGTGGTGAAAAACTGTTTTTT.